Presented here are 8 T cell receptor beta chains from one specimen sequenced in a study of control samples from healthy donors and cancer patients. The assay was immunoSEQ multiplex PCR, and TCRdb's table has in-frame clones only and misses some. The sample shows roughly 130,000 clones, approximately 86% of them seen only once. The sequenced sample consisted of blood. These receptors were collected from a woman aged 30 to 39 in good health.

The chain couples TRBV2 to TRBJ1-1, with TRBD1 matching 9 bases. The CDR3 runs 16 residues. Per the germline V gene, CDR1 is SNHLY and CDR2 is FYNNEI. Trimming at V came to 3 bases and at J to 3 bases, leaving 8 bases not matched to a gene. CDR3 DNA: TGTGCCAGCAGTGATGGGACAGGGATAGGAGACACTGAAGCTTTCTTT. It encodes CASSDGTGIGDTEAFF.

The chain is built from TRBV18 and TRBJ2-5, with D tentatively TRBD2 (6 bases). Trimming cost V 3 bases and J 5 bases, with 19 bases left between them. Germline values: CDR1 KGHSH, CDR2 LQKENI. The CDR3 totals 16 residues. CDR3 protein: CASSPPSRGAGETQYF. CDR3 DNA sequence: TGTGCCAGCTCACCCCCTTCACGGGGCGCGGGGGAGACCCAGTACTTC.

The genes are TRBV21-1 and TRBJ2-7; the table assigns TRBD1, which was not confirmed against the DNA. TRBV21-1 is a pseudogene. This CDR3 contains 15 residues. The CDR3 sequence is CASSGRTGGTYEQYF. The CDR3 coding sequence is TGTGCCAGCAGCGGACGGACAGGGGGGACCTACGAGCAGTACTTC.

This clone appeared once. The V call is TRBV19, the J call TRBJ2-1, with 11 bases lining up with TRBD2. The CDR3 extends over 17 amino acids. V trimming: 7 bases; J trimming: 6 bases; junction bases outside the gene matches: 14. CDR1 LNHDA and CDR2 SQIVND come from the germline V gene (reference sequence). The CDR3 DNA reads as TGTGCCAGTAAACAACAGGGTAGCGGGAGGGCGAGCAATGAGCAGTTCTTC. Translated, it gives CASKQQGSGRASNEQFF.

The chain carries TRBV28 and TRBJ2-2; 13 bases align to TRBD2. The CDR3 consists of 16 residues. The germline V gene encodes CDR1 MDHEN and CDR2 SYDVKM. The J segment lost 13 bases and the V segment lost 4 bases, leaving 12 bases of the junction unmatched. DNA of the CDR3: TGTGCCAGCAGTTACTTAGGACTAGCGGGAGAGGAGGCGCTGTTTTTT. Residues: CASSYLGLAGEEALFF.

The chain has TRBV5-1 and TRBJ2-5; a weak D match, TRBD2 (6 bases). The germline gives CDR1 SGHRS, CDR2 YFSETQ. V lost 4 bases and J lost 2, with 9 bases in between. This CDR3 contains 13 residues. CDR3: CASSTTRQETQYF. The CDR3 DNA sequence: TGCGCCAGCAGCACGACTAGGCAAGAGACCCAGTACTTC. Using reference TRBV5-1 and TRBJ2-5 for the parts outside the CDR3, the full variable domain is KAGVTQTPRYLIKTRGQQVTLSCSPISGHRSVSWYQQTPGQGLQFLFEYFSETQRNKGNFPGRFSGRQFSNSRSEMNVSTLELGDSALYLCASSTTRQETQYFGPGTRLLVL.

This clone occurred a few times. V gene TRBV3-1 (or the pseudogene TRBV3-2) combines with J gene TRBJ2-7; no clear D gene. The ends were cut back, 2 bases at V and 4 bases at J, with 3 bases in the middle. This CDR3 spans 11 amino acids. From germline, CDR1 is LGHDT and CDR2 YNNKEL (reference sequence). The CDR3 region is CASSQRYEQYF. The CDR3, as DNA: TGTGCCAGCAGCCAAAGGTACGAGCAGTACTTC.

The CDR3 reads CASTGTSGSVDTQYF. In DNA form, the CDR3 reads TGTGCCAGCACTGGGACTAGCGGGAGTGTAGATACGCAGTATTTT. J is TRBJ2-3 and V is TRBV2; 14 nucleotides align to TRBD2. V lost 7 bases and J lost 5; bases outside the gene matches: 5. Looked up from germline, CDR1 is SNHLY and CDR2 is FYNNEI. The CDR3 is 15 residues long.